The 24 T cell receptor beta chains below come from one sample, sequenced in a study of cytomegalovirus exposure and HLA in healthy donors. Amplification used 60 Vbeta primers and 13 Jbeta primers. Libraries were prepared by immunoSEQ multiplex PCR; TCRdb keeps only in-frame clonotypes and omits some of them. In the table there are about 240,000 clones, over 70% of which are singletons. The sample taken for sequencing was PBMCs. Receptors originate from a woman aged 55-70 years in good health and CMV-seropositive.

This clone has only a few counts. This chain links TRBV7-9 with TRBJ2-1, with D tentatively TRBD2 (6 bases). Trimming left V 5 bases short and J 7 bases short, with 9 bases between. CDR1 and CDR2 from the germline V gene are SEHNR and FQNEAQ (reference sequence). The CDR3 is 12 residues long. The CDR3 region has the DNA TGTGCCAGCAGCAGGGGAGGTAATGAGCAGTTCTTC. It yields the protein CASSRGGNEQFF.

In its sample, this clone was seen once. The chain carries TRBV25-1 and TRBJ2-7; 10 nucleotides line up with TRBD1. Trimming at V came to 4 bases and at J to 3 bases, leaving 3 bases not matched to a gene. Looked up from germline, CDR1 is MGHDK and CDR2 is SYGVNS. CDR3 length equals 14 residues. The CDR3 sequence is CASSVGTGVYEQYF. CDR3 DNA: TGTGCCAGCAGTGTTGGGACAGGGGTCTACGAGCAGTACTTC.

The sample holds one count of this clone. This chain connects TRBV19 to TRBJ2-6; unclear D gene. The CDR3 contains 15 residues. Trimming removed 5 bases at V and 2 bases at J, with 10 bases between. Germline values: CDR1 LNHDA, CDR2 SQIVND (reference sequence). CDR3 in amino acids: CASSGPVAGANVLTF. CDR3 bases: TGTGCCAGTAGTGGGCCAGTGGCTGGGGCCAACGTCCTGACTTTC.

The V and J genes are TRBV7-9 and TRBJ2-7; 7 positions match TRBD2. J was trimmed by 9 bases and V by 0 bases; bases with no gene match: 11. The germline V gene encodes CDR1 SEHNR and CDR2 FQNEAQ (reference sequence). This CDR3 region has 15 residues. The CDR3 sequence is CASSLATGTNVAQYF. As DNA, the CDR3 is TGTGCCAGCAGCTTAGCAACCGGGACTAATGTCGCGCAGTACTTC.

The chain recombines TRBV6-5 with TRBJ1-5; 9 nucleotides match TRBD1. Germline values: CDR1 MNHEY, CDR2 SVGAGI. There are 13 residues in the CDR3. V lost 8 bases, J lost 11 bases, and 10 bases stayed unmatched. CDR3 sequence reads: CASRDRASGAQHF. Written as DNA, the CDR3 is TGTGCCAGCCGGGACAGGGCCTCAGGGGCCCAGCATTTT.

The V gene is TRBV15, the J gene TRBJ2-1; 9 nucleotides match TRBD1. The CDR3 has 15 residues. From germline, CDR1 is LNHNV and CDR2 YYDKDF (reference sequence). V lost 1 base to trimming and J lost 7 bases; unmatched junction nucleotides: 5. Here the CDR3 reads CATSRGLGQGNEQFF. In DNA form, the CDR3 reads TGTGCCACCAGCAGAGGGCTTGGACAGGGGAATGAGCAGTTCTTC.

This chain links TRBV28 with TRBJ1-1; the match to TRBD1 covers 8 bases. Germline-derived CDR1 and CDR2 are MDHEN and SYDVKM. V shed 5 bases, J shed 1 base, and the junction held 6 bases outside the gene matches. This CDR3 contains 15 residues. The CDR3 nucleotides are TGTGCCAGCAGTCTCTACAGGGGGGGGAACACTGAAGCTTTCTTT. It is translated as CASSLYRGGNTEAFF. The entire variable domain, with the rest obtained from reference TRBV28 and TRBJ1-1, is as follows: DVKVTQSSRYLVKRTGEKVFLECVQDMDHENMFWYRQDPGLGLRLIYFSYDVKMKEKGDIPEGYSVSREKKERFSLILESASTNQTSMYLCASSLYRGGNTEAFFGQGTRLTVV.

This clone was seen only once. The gene calls are TRBV5-6 and TRBJ2-5, with D perhaps TRBD1 (5 bases). There are 13 residues in the CDR3. V was trimmed by 4 bases and J by 2 bases, leaving 9 bases between them. Germline loops: CDR1 SGHDT, CDR2 YYEEEE. CDR3 sequence (DNA): TGTGCCAGCAGCGTTGGACATCAAGAGACCCAGTACTTC. Protein: CASSVGHQETQYF.

In this sample, this clone turned up once. The chain joins TRBV7-9 to TRBJ2-2; D perhaps matches TRBD2 (5 bases). The CDR3 spans 15 residues. Trimming removed 6 bases from V and 3 bases from J, with 14 bases in between. CDR1 is SEHNR, CDR2 FQNEAQ, per germline (reference sequence). The CDR3 loop reads CASSKRSGDTGELFF. The CDR3, as DNA: TGTGCCAGCAGTAAAAGGTCCGGGGACACCGGGGAGCTGTTTTTT.

This clone appeared once. J is TRBJ2-7 and V is TRBV29-1; TRBD2 is a possible D gene (7 bases). Germline V gene sequence: CDR1 SQVTM, CDR2 ANQGSEA. Trimming pared 4 bases from V and 3 bases from J, leaving 13 bases between. This CDR3 comprises 13 residues. CDR3 DNA sequence: TGCAGCGTTGTGACAGGCGGGGGCTACGAGCAGTACTTC. Translation gives CSVVTGGGYEQYF.

This clone occurred once. Other DNA sequences in the same sample also yield this CDR3. The rearrangement links TRBV5-1 to TRBJ1-5; perhaps TRBD1 as D (5 bases). Germline V CDR1 and CDR2: SGHRS, YFSETQ. This CDR3 has 14 amino acids. The V end lost 4 bases, the J end lost 7 bases, and 15 bases lay between the germline ends. CDR3 nucleotides: TGCGCCAGCAGCCTCAGCGGGGCAAACCAGCCCCAGCATTTT. It translates to CASSLSGANQPQHF.

This chain links TRBV15 with TRBJ2-5, with 9 positions matching TRBD1. There are 16 residues in the CDR3. Germline V gene lookup returns CDR1 LNHNV and CDR2 YYDKDF (reference sequence). V shed 2 bases and J 3 bases; nucleotides not matched to a gene: 7. The CDR3 region has the DNA TGTGCCACCAGCAGATACGGGACAGGGACAAAAGAGACCCAGTACTTC. It translates to CATSRYGTGTKETQYF.

This sequence joins TRBV5-1 and TRBJ2-7, with TRBD2 matching 8 bases. The germline gives CDR1 SGHRS, CDR2 YFSETQ. The CDR3 covers 13 residues. The trim removed 4 bases at V and 5 bases at J, leaving 5 bases unmatched. This chain's CDR3 is CASSHPGGNEQYF. The CDR3 DNA reads TGCGCCAGCAGCCACCCGGGAGGGAACGAGCAGTACTTC.

This clone was seen more than once but under ten times. Here the CDR3 reads CASSQEVIGRSGNNEQFF. The CDR3 region has the DNA TGCGCCAGCAGCCAAGAAGTGATAGGCAGGAGCGGAAACAATGAGCAGTTCTTC. This chain links TRBV4-1 with TRBJ2-1, with D maybe TRBD2 (5 bases). Trimming took 0 bases from V and 5 from J, leaving 20 bases between them. Per germline, CDR1 MGHRA and CDR2 YSYEKL. The CDR3 runs to 18 residues.

V gene TRBV6-5 combines with J gene TRBJ2-1, with 11 positions matching TRBD2. In germline, CDR1 is MNHEY, CDR2 SVGAGI. The CDR3 totals 15 residues. V lost 7 bases and J lost 2; bases outside the gene matches: 4. CDR3 nucleotide sequence: TGTGCCAGCAAAGTAGCGGGGGGGACCTACAATGAGCAGTTCTTC. Protein: CASKVAGGTYNEQFF.

The chain links TRBV5-1 to TRBJ2-6, with 7 bases fitting TRBD1. V lost 3 bases, J lost 10 bases, and 16 bases stayed unmatched. CDR3 length equals 17 residues. Germline CDR1 SGHRS, CDR2 YFSETQ. CDR3 DNA: TGCGCCAGCAGCTCTACGCTCCTTAGACAGGGCGTTAACGTCCTGACTTTC. This sequence encodes CASSSTLLRQGVNVLTF.

The V call is TRBV29-1, the J call TRBJ2-3; 8 nucleotides line up with TRBD1. The CDR3 is 12 residues long. Germline lookup yields CDR1 SQVTM and CDR2 ANQGSEA. Trimming removed 6 bases from V and 12 bases from J; junction bases left unmatched: 11. CDR3 loop: CSVFTGGTPQYF. DNA of the CDR3: TGCAGCGTATTCACAGGGGGGACGCCTCAGTATTTT.

The gene calls are TRBV2 and TRBJ1-2, with 7 bases aligning to TRBD1. After removal of 3 bases from V and 7 bases from J, the junction contained 5 bases not matched to a gene. This CDR3 is built from 13 residues. Per the germline V gene, CDR1 is SNHLY and CDR2 is FYNNEI. In DNA form, the CDR3 reads TGTGCCAGCAGTGAGGGACAGCTTCTTGGCTACACCTTC. Translating it yields CASSEGQLLGYTF.

V gene TRBV6-5 combines with J gene TRBJ2-7, with 7 positions matching TRBD1. Germline assignment: CDR1 MNHEY and CDR2 SVGAGI. There are 15 residues in the CDR3. J lost 3 bases, V lost 5 bases, and 10 bases had no gene match. CDR3 protein: CASSPWVTGSYEQYF. In DNA, the CDR3 is TGTGCCAGCAGTCCCTGGGTGACAGGGAGCTACGAGCAGTACTTC.

V is TRBV4-1 and J is TRBJ2-1; TRBD2 matches 13 bases. From germline, CDR1 is MGHRA and CDR2 YSYEKL. The CDR3 length is 17 residues. With V trimmed by 6 bases and J by 5 bases, 10 bases remained unmatched. CDR3 sequence: CASRPGTGTSGNNEQFF. The CDR3 DNA reads TGCGCCAGCAGACCCGGGACCGGGACTAGCGGGAACAATGAGCAGTTCTTC.

V gene TRBV6-6 combines with J gene TRBJ1-3; the D is unclear. CDR3 length equals 14 residues. V was cut by 6 bases and J by 0 bases, with 9 bases left in between. Germline V lookup: CDR1 MNHNY, CDR2 SVGAGI (reference sequence). The CDR3 is CASRSVSSGNTIYF. The CDR3 DNA sequence: TGTGCCAGCAGGAGCGTAAGCTCTGGAAACACCATATATTTT.

This chain connects TRBV9 to TRBJ2-7, with 9 bases that match TRBD2. The J segment lost 10 bases and the V segment lost 0 bases, leaving 11 bases of the junction unmatched. Germline V gene sequence: CDR1 SGDLS, CDR2 YYNGEE. The CDR3 runs 15 residues. The CDR3 here is CASSVGREGQFGQYF. The CDR3, as DNA: TGTGCCAGCAGCGTAGGGCGGGAGGGCCAATTTGGACAGTACTTC.

In its sample, this clone was seen a few times. The rearrangement joins TRBV6-6 to TRBJ1-1; TRBD1 is a possible D gene (5 bases). Germline CDR1 and CDR2: MNHNY and SVGAGI (reference sequence). V lost 2 bases to trimming and J lost 1 base, with 8 bases between them. The CDR3 loop spans 14 amino acids. CDR3 sequence (DNA): TGTGCCAGCAGTTACCCGACAGAGAACACTGAAGCTTTCTTT. It encodes CASSYPTENTEAFF.

This rearrangement joins TRBV30 to TRBJ2-3; 9 bases are shared with TRBD2. There are 15 residues in the CDR3. Germline CDR1 reads GTSNPN; CDR2 reads SVGIG (reference sequence). With 2 bases clipped from V and 2 bases from J, the junction kept 5 bases outside the gene matches. The CDR3 sequence is CAWSSAGGHTDTQYF. In DNA, the CDR3 is TGTGCCTGGAGTTCAGCGGGAGGACACACAGATACGCAGTATTTT.